Presented here are 10 T cell receptor beta chains from one specimen sequenced in a study of T cell responses to AZD1222 COVID-19 vaccine. TCRdb's table, derived via immunoSEQ multiplex PCR, lists solely in-frame clones and lacks some. The repertoire has over 130,000 clones, approximately 92% of them found once; the top ten carry about 3.3%. Material: peripheral blood, obtained 28 days after the second AZD1222 dose. All receptors come from an adult who received the AZD1222 COVID-19 vaccine.

This clone has a handful of counts. The chain is built from TRBV6-1 and TRBJ1-2; maybe TRBD1 (5 bases). Trimming removed 4 bases at V and 3 bases at J, with 18 bases between. Germline lookup yields CDR1 MNHNS and CDR2 SASEGT. The CDR3 has 16 residues. The CDR3: CASSARARGGDYGYTF. CDR3 DNA sequence: TGTGCCAGCAGTGCCCGGGCGCGGGGAGGGGACTATGGCTACACCTTC.

The V and J genes are TRBV5-8 and TRBJ2-7; 9 bases agree with TRBD2. With 1 base clipped from V and 1 base from J, the junction kept 6 bases outside the gene matches. Germline-derived CDR1 and CDR2 are SGHTS and YDEGEE. The CDR3 consists of 16 residues. CDR3 sequence (DNA): TGTGCCAGCAGCTTGCAGACTAGCGGAGCTTCCTACGAGCAGTACTTC. Amino acid sequence: CASSLQTSGASYEQYF.

The CDR3 loop reads CASSLGTGLNEQFF. The CDR3 region has the DNA TGTGCCAGCAGCTTGGGGACAGGGTTAAACGAGCAGTTCTTC. This sequence joins TRBV5-4 and TRBJ2-1; TRBD1 aligns across 8 bases. V lost 0 bases, J lost 10 bases, and 6 bases stayed unmatched. Germline V gene lookup returns CDR1 SGHNT and CDR2 YYREEE (reference sequence). The length of the CDR3 is 14 residues.

The chain combines TRBV19 with TRBJ2-1; D gene ambiguous. V lost 2 bases and J 10 bases, leaving 9 bases between the germline ends. The germline gives CDR1 LNHDA, CDR2 SQIVND (reference sequence). CDR3 length equals 12 residues. In nucleotides, the CDR3 is TGTGCCAGTAGTATACTAGGGTACGAGCAGTTCTTC. Translation: CASSILGYEQFF. The full variable domain, rest sourced from reference TRBV19 and TRBJ2-1, is DGGITQSPKYLFRKEGQNVTLSCEQNLNHDAMYWYRQDPGQGLRLIYYSQIVNDFQKGDIAEGYSVSREKKESFPLTVTSAQKNPTAFYLCASSILGYEQFFGPGTRLTVL.

The chain joins TRBV7-2 to TRBJ1-4, with 12 bases that match TRBD1. From germline, CDR1 is SGHTA and CDR2 FQGNSA. The J segment lost 7 bases and the V segment lost 2 bases, leaving 5 bases of the junction unmatched. This CDR3 is 16 amino acids long. DNA of the CDR3: TGTGCCAGCAGCTTAATGGGGACAGGGGGCGGTGAAAAACTGTTTTTT. Protein sequence: CASSLMGTGGGEKLFF.

The chain carries TRBV15 and TRBJ2-5; TRBD1 or TRBD2 may be the D gene (5 bases each). This CDR3 spans 14 amino acids. Germline CDR1 and CDR2: LNHNV and YYDKDF (reference sequence). Trimming stripped 0 bases from V and 5 bases from J, with 10 bases between. The CDR3: CATSRDPGTETQYF. The DNA of the CDR3 is TGTGCCACCAGCAGAGATCCAGGGACGGAGACCCAGTACTTC. The variable domain in full, completed from reference TRBV15 and TRBJ2-5, reads DAMVIQNPRYQVTQFGKPVTLSCSQTLNHNVMYWYQQKSSQAPKLLFHYYDKDFNNEADTPDNFQSRRPNTSFCFLDIRSPGLGDTAMYLCATSRDPGTETQYFGPGTRLLVL.

Regarding this clone: Other DNA sequences within the sample encode an identical CDR3. The V call is TRBV29-1, the J call TRBJ1-1; a possible D gene is TRBD1 (5 bases). V shed 5 bases and J shed 2 bases, with 9 bases lying between them. The germline V gene has CDR1 SQVTM and CDR2 ANQGSEA. There are 12 residues in the CDR3. The CDR3 sequence is CSVRQGNTEAFF. DNA of the CDR3: TGCAGCGTTCGCCAGGGCAACACTGAAGCTTTCTTT.

The V and J genes are TRBV11-3 and TRBJ2-3; no reliable D call. Germline loops: CDR1 SGHNT, CDR2 YENEEA. CDR3 length: 18 residues. The V end was cut by 1 base, the J end by 1 base, with 18 bases between. CDR3 amino acids: CASSLGGPPSPRTDTQYF. For the CDR3, the DNA is TGTGCCAGCAGCTTAGGTGGGCCCCCGTCACCACGCACAGATACGCAGTATTTT.

The V and J genes are TRBV25-1 and TRBJ1-2; D not resolved. V lost 4 bases and J lost 8, with 8 bases in between. The CDR3 totals 11 residues. Germline V gene data show CDR1 as MGHDK and CDR2 as SYGVNS. CDR3 DNA: TGTGCCAGCAGTGCGGGGAGGGGCTACACCTTC. Encoded protein: CASSAGRGYTF.

The genes are TRBV29-1 and TRBJ2-2; D is possibly TRBD1 (6 bases). The germline V and J ends were trimmed by 6 bases and 1 base, with 12 bases remaining between them. This CDR3 is built from 14 residues. Germline values: CDR1 SQVTM, CDR2 ANQGSEA. The chain's CDR3 is CSVTGTLNTGELFF. The CDR3 DNA sequence: TGCAGCGTCACCGGGACATTGAACACCGGGGAGCTGTTTTTT.